These 15 T cell receptor beta chains originate from one sample sequenced in a study of blood T cell repertoires in COVID-19. TCRdb keeps only in-frame clones here, not all; method: immunoSEQ multiplex PCR. The sample comprises over 65,000 clones, approximately 87% of which are singletons, and 0.95% to 1.5% rests with the top ten. Sequenced sample: peripheral blood. The source of these receptors is a woman in her sixties with acute or convalescent COVID-19.

This chain uses TRBV19 with TRBJ1-3; D unclear. The CDR3 extends over 14 amino acids. Germline lookup yields CDR1 LNHDA and CDR2 SQIVND (reference sequence). V was shortened by 5 bases and J by 3 bases, with 11 bases between the two germline ends. The CDR3 DNA sequence: TGTGCCAGTAGTGTTAACTTCGGTGGAAACACCATATATTTT. It is translated as CASSVNFGGNTIYF.

The sample holds one count of this clone. V and J are TRBV6-5 and TRBJ1-6; maybe TRBD1 (6 bases). The germline gives CDR1 MNHEY, CDR2 SVGAGI. Trimming removed 7 bases from V and 6 bases from J, with 13 bases in between. The CDR3 is made up of 14 amino acids. DNA for the CDR3: TGTGCCAGCAAAAGTACAGGGCGTAATTCACCCCTCCACTTT. Translating gives CASKSTGRNSPLHF.

The chain has TRBV6-5 and TRBJ1-5; D call uncertain. The CDR3 sequence is 12 residues long. In germline, CDR1 is MNHEY, CDR2 SVGAGI. The V end was cut by 6 bases, the J end by 4 bases, with 7 bases between. The CDR3 here is CASRVGNQPQHF. In nucleotides, the CDR3 is TGTGCCAGCAGAGTCGGTAATCAGCCCCAGCATTTT.

This chain uses TRBV27 with TRBJ1-1, with 9 nucleotides matching TRBD1. The V and J ends lost 1 base and 14 bases, in that order; junction bases with no gene match: 5. CDR3 length: 12 residues. Germline-derived CDR1 and CDR2 are MNHEY and SMNVEV (reference sequence). CDR3: CASSLYRGQEFF. The CDR3 bases are TGTGCCAGCAGTTTATACAGGGGGCAAGAATTCTTT.

V is TRBV29-1 and J is TRBJ2-6; a weak D match, TRBD1 (6 bases). V lost 1 base and J lost 12, with 7 bases in between. CDR1 is SQVTM and CDR2 is ANQGSEA in the germline V gene. This CDR3 has 11 amino acids. Here the CDR3 DNA reads TGCAGCGTTGAAGTAGGGGGCGTCCTGACTTTC. This translates into CSVEVGGVLTF.

This clone was seen more than once but under ten times. The CDR3 is CASSQDGGLSYNSPLHF. In DNA, the CDR3 is TGTGCCAGCAGCCAAGATGGGGGACTCTCCTATAATTCACCCCTCCACTTT. The chain couples TRBV3-1 (or the pseudogene TRBV3-2) to TRBJ1-6; D is perhaps TRBD1 (5 bases). Germline CDR1 and CDR2: LGHDT and YNNKEL (reference sequence). V gave up 0 bases and J gave up 0 bases, with 9 bases separating them. This CDR3 region has 17 residues.

The chain employs TRBV6-5 and TRBJ2-7; the match to TRBD1 covers 7 bases. Germline lookup yields CDR1 MNHEY and CDR2 SVGAGI. Losses at the gene ends were 8 bases for V and 2 bases for J; bases not matched to a gene: 6. This CDR3 has 13 amino acids. The CDR3 spells CASSRTGPYEQYV. CDR3 bases: TGTGCCAGCTCGAGGACAGGCCCCTACGAGCAGTACGTC.

V gene TRBV18 combines with J gene TRBJ1-1, with 10 positions matching TRBD1. The CDR3 totals 14 residues. V lost 6 bases, J lost 5 bases, and 6 bases stayed unmatched. Germline CDR1 KGHSH, CDR2 LQKENI. This CDR3 reads CASSRRTGGTEAFF. The CDR3 DNA sequence: TGTGCCAGCTCGAGGAGGACAGGGGGAACTGAAGCTTTCTTT.

This clone appeared a few times. The gene calls are TRBV3-1 (or the pseudogene TRBV3-2) and TRBJ1-1, with 7 bases fitting TRBD1. The CDR3 has 15 amino acids. Germline V gene data show CDR1 as LGHDT and CDR2 as YNNKEL (reference sequence). V shed 0 bases and J 1 base; nucleotides not matched to a gene: 2. The CDR3, as DNA: TGTGCCAGCAGCCAAGAAAGGGGGCGGAACACTGAAGCTTTCTTT. Its protein product is CASSQERGRNTEAFF.

The chain joins TRBV11-2 to TRBJ2-7; 9 bases match TRBD1. Looked up from germline, CDR1 is SGHAT and CDR2 is FQNNGV. The ends lost 5 bases at V and 11 bases at J; junction bases unmatched: 10. This CDR3 has 13 residues. CDR3 region: CASSPTQGASEYV. CDR3 DNA: TGTGCCAGCAGCCCGACACAGGGGGCAAGCGAGTACGTC.

In its sample, this clone was seen a few times. The rearrangement links TRBV5-6 to TRBJ1-4; D is unclear. V lost 0 bases, J lost 7 bases, and 10 bases lay in between. Germline CDR1 reads SGHDT; CDR2 reads YYEEEE. The CDR3 is 14 residues long. The CDR3 is CASSLVGRGEKLFF. DNA for the CDR3: TGTGCCAGCAGCTTGGTTGGCCGGGGTGAAAAACTGTTTTTT. Supplemented by reference TRBV5-6 and TRBJ1-4, the full variable domain reads DAGVTQSPTHLIKTRGQQVTLRCSPKSGHDTVSWYQQALGQGPQFIFQYYEEEERQRGNFPDRFSGHQFPNYSSELNVNALLLGDSALYLCASSLVGRGEKLFFGSGTQLSVL.

V is TRBV9 and J is TRBJ2-1; 7 bases fit TRBD1. In germline, CDR1 is SGDLS, CDR2 YYNGEE. V lost 0 bases and J lost 2; bases outside the gene matches: 2. This CDR3 has 15 amino acids. CDR3 residues: CASSVVQGAYNEQFF. CDR3 in DNA: TGTGCCAGCAGCGTAGTTCAGGGGGCCTACAATGAGCAGTTCTTC.

This chain links TRBV19 with TRBJ1-2; tentative D call: TRBD1 (6 bases). The ends were cut back, 4 bases at V and 4 bases at J, with 13 bases in the middle. CDR1 and CDR2 (germline): LNHDA, SQIVND (reference sequence). The CDR3 is 14 residues long. CDR3: CASSTPGQGYGYTF. The CDR3 DNA reads TGTGCCAGTAGTACCCCGGGACAAGGCTATGGCTACACCTTC.

The CDR3 region has the DNA TGTGCCAGCAGTTACTCGCGGACAGGGCCAAGGGATGAGCAGTTCTTC. It codes for CASSYSRTGPRDEQFF. The V call is TRBV6-6, the J call TRBJ2-1; TRBD1 matches 8 bases. Looked up from germline, CDR1 is MNHNY and CDR2 is SVGAGI (reference sequence). V trimming: 0 bases; J trimming: 8 bases; junction bases outside the gene matches: 9. The CDR3 runs to 16 residues.

V gene TRBV5-1 combines with J gene TRBJ2-5, with D perhaps TRBD1 (6 bases). Germline assignment: CDR1 SGHRS and CDR2 YFSETQ. V was shortened by 4 bases and J by 3 bases, with 7 bases between the two germline ends. The CDR3 length is 12 residues. The CDR3 coding sequence is TGCGCCAGCAGCCGGACAGAAGAGACCCAGTACTTC. Protein: CASSRTEETQYF.